This TCR beta chain was sequenced during a study of lymphopenia after photon versus proton radiotherapy (dated by TCRdb to the late 2010s). About the full investigation: The study compared the immunological effects of photon versus proton radiation therapy in patients with gastrointestinal tumors who developed high-grade lymphopenia. The cohort included approximately 18 patients with gastrointestinal tumors who developed lymphopenia after receiving either photon or proton therapy. The study was designed to characterize how the impact on the immune system differs between the two radiation modalities.

Here is what the overall study found, with its caveats: The survival association was examined only in patients who died, and the authors described better survival with proton therapy as a possibility, not as a demonstrated result. Across the cohort, an inverse correlation was found between a larger post-nadir drop in TCR diversity and overall survival time among patients who died. After the lymphocyte count nadir, photon-treated repertoires showed oligoclonal expansion, especially of CD8+ Temra cells, which drove the drop in diversity. Proton-treated patients stayed relatively stable during treatment, while photon-treated patients lost naive T cells and TCR diversity and gained effector/memory populations.

Points on this clone: The antigen it binds to is not known. No base quality information exists; no much larger clone differs at one position.

From the cysteine up to the phenylalanine, the CDR3 has a length of 15 residues. Left in the record is the CDR3 DNA by itself, 45 bases read in frame from the first base. Germline trimming amounts to 7 bases on V and 6 bases on J, with 10 as the count of junction bases outside the gene matches. CDR1 SGHRS and CDR2 YFSETQ are derived from the germline V gene. Library prep was done by the immunoSEQ multiplex PCR assay. Alongside multiparametric flow cytometry, deep sequencing of rearranged TCR beta loci was used to profile the T cell repertoires. TCRdb holds this immuneACCESS table with in-frame rearrangements only. Some clones are missing; in checked studies, unresolved V genes explain under half, and the rest has no known cause. The sample yields some 44,000 clones; approximately 83% were counted once. Together, the top ten hold about 24% of the sample.

The sample here was peripheral blood, taken from a patient treated with proton-based radiotherapy. The rearranged chain carries TRBV5-1 and TRBJ2-3; 11 central nucleotides agree with TRBD2. This receptor was taken from a woman in her sixties or seventies with pancreatic cancer. DNA sequence: TGCGCCAGCGCGGGCCTGACTAGCGGGAAGGATACGCAGTATTTT. This encodes CASAGLTSGKDTQYF.